This T cell receptor (beta chain) was recovered during a study of cytomegalovirus exposure and HLA in healthy donors. Study overall: A subsequent analysis reported that the 120 validation repertoires were produced on the same platform that had also been used for the roughly 700 first-cohort repertoires.

Sequenced by immunoSEQ multiplex PCR; TCRdb stores in-frame clones only, minus some. Among approximately 280,000 clones listed, approximately 86% were seen once. V lost 7 bases, J lost 3 bases, and 6 bases lay in between. CDR1 is MNHEY and CDR2 is SVGAGI in the germline V gene. The CDR3 is made up of 11 amino acids. Comment on this clone: No antigen is known for it.

Study results and limitations: Researchers counted roughly 150 TCR beta chains as cytomegalovirus-associated.

The chain joins TRBV6-5 to TRBJ1-1; D remains ambiguous. This receptor was identified in a woman under 30 in good health and CMV-seronegative. Sequencing was carried out using PBMCs. The CDR3 DNA reads as TGTGCCAGCAAACAAGACACTGAAGCTTTCTTT. Amino acid sequence: CASKQDTEAFF.